The clone carrying this T cell receptor beta chain has a count of ten or more. Its cognate antigen is unknown. The authors made cDNA by 5'RACE with 10-nucleotide random UMIs. TCRdb reanalysed the 5' RACE reads using MiXCR and keeps one entry per CDR3 protein. The sample holds tens of thousands of distinct CDR3 sequences, about 4.5% seen once. The entry originates in a study of neurological immune-mediated disorders. The germline gives CDR1 MNHNS, CDR2 SASEGT. The CDR3 loop spans 14 amino acids. Trimming cost V 5 bases and J 7 bases; bases outside gene matches: 7. The time point: longitudinal time-point 3. Findings and caveats of the study: Among 34 multiple sclerosis patients, 18 had repertoires that phylogenetic grouping placed in one related-CDR3 cluster, a possible signature.

Sequencing used PBMCs. This receptor was taken from a woman in her sixties with multiple sclerosis. The rearrangement links TRBV6-1 to TRBJ2-7; 11 bases map to TRBD2. The CDR3 nucleotides read TGTGCCAGCAGTTATAGCGGGGGGGCCGGTGAGCAGTACTTC. Translated, it gives CASSYSGGAGEQYF.